Listed below are T cell receptor beta chains from one sample, sequenced in a study of PD-L1 blockade in urothelial cancer. Sequenced by immunoSEQ multiplex PCR; TCRdb stores in-frame clones only, minus some. The sample carries 100,000 to 150,000 clones, roughly 82% recorded once. The sequences come from PBMCs, collected around atezolizumab (anti-PD-L1) treatment. These receptors were taken from a man between 45 and 60 years old with urothelial cancer. The CDR3 runs from the conserved cysteine through the conserved F or W. A D gene is named only where the DNA matches it firmly. A row's size may be missing; if present it is once, few, many or a size class.

j_call clone_size d_call v_call cdr3_aa cdr3_nt
TRBJ1-2 - TRBD1 TRBV6-5 CASSADRGDYGYTF TGTGCCAGCAGTGCGGACAGGGGGGACTATGGCTACACCTTC
TRBJ1-1 - - TRBV2 CASSVGRVPEAFF TGTGCCAGCAGTGTTGGCAGGGTTCCCGAAGCTTTCTTT
TRBJ1-2 - TRBD1 TRBV4-1 CASSHGDREDYGYTF TGCGCCAGCAGCCACGGGGACAGGGAGGACTATGGCTACACCTTC
TRBJ2-7 - TRBD2 TRBV27 CASSLTSLSSYEQYF TGTGCCAGCAGTCTGACTAGCCTTAGCTCCTACGAGCAGTACTTC
TRBJ1-5 - - TRBV5-1 CASSLAGTPNQPQHF TGCGCCAGCAGCTTGGCCGGGACACCAAATCAGCCCCAGCATTTT
TRBJ2-1 - TRBD2 TRBV5-1 CASSLVPSGSSYNEQFF TGCGCCAGCAGCTTGGTTCCCAGCGGGAGCTCCTACAATGAGCAGTTCTTC
TRBJ2-7 few - TRBV6-5 CASMRDSYYEQYF TGTGCCAGCATGCGCGACAGTTACTACGAGCAGTACTTC
TRBJ1-1 - - TRBV28 CASVSIRVTEAFF TGTGCCAGCGTATCGATCAGGGTTACTGAAGCTTTCTTT
TRBJ2-7 - - TRBV2 CASRNRDNSYEQYF TGTGCCAGCCGAAACCGGGACAACTCCTACGAGCAGTACTTC
TRBJ2-7 - - TRBV5-5 CASSLIRTYEQYF TGTGCCAGCAGCTTAATCCGTACCTACGAGCAGTACTTC
TRBJ1-1 once TRBD1 TRBV6-1 CASIAGGVNTEAFF TGTGCCAGCATAGCAGGGGGAGTCAACACTGAAGCTTTCTTT
TRBJ2-2 - - TRBV2 CASSDARVRTGELFF TGTGCCAGCAGTGATGCCAGGGTGCGAACCGGGGAGCTGTTTTTT
TRBJ2-7 - TRBD2 TRBV28 CASSPGTSLSYEQYF TGTGCCAGCAGTCCCGGGACTAGCCTTTCCTACGAGCAGTACTTC
TRBJ2-5 - TRBD2 TRBV7-3 CASSLTASGIRETQYF TGTGCCAGCAGCTTAACGGCTAGCGGGATTCGAGAGACCCAGTACTTC
TRBJ1-2 - TRBD1 TRBV2 CASSTGAGYTF TGTGCCAGCAGCACAGGGGCAGGCTACACCTTC
TRBJ2-2 many - TRBV13 CASSLYRASNTGELFF TGTGCCAGCAGCCTATACAGGGCATCGAACACCGGGGAGCTGTTTTTT
TRBJ2-4 - TRBD2 TRBV30 CAWSVSGGNIQYF TGTGCCTGGAGTGTGTCGGGGGGGAACATTCAGTACTTC
TRBJ2-3 many TRBD1 TRBV14 CASSPQGQGGPDTQYF TGTGCCAGCAGCCCCCAGGGACAGGGTGGCCCAGATACGCAGTATTTT
TRBJ1-2 - - TRBV4-2 CASSQDRRTNYGYTF TGTGCCAGCAGCCAAGATCGCAGGACTAACTATGGCTACACCTTC
TRBJ2-3 - TRBD2 TRBV2 CASSPLTSATDTQYF TGTGCCAGCAGTCCCCTGACTAGCGCAACAGATACGCAGTATTTT
TRBJ2-3 - TRBD2 TRBV28 CASSPRGGGRTDTQYF TGTGCCAGCAGTCCCCGGGGGGGAGGGAGAACAGATACGCAGTATTTT
TRBJ2-5 - - TRBV5-6 CASSERGRGRTQYF TGTGCCAGCAGCGAGAGAGGACGGGGAAGGACCCAGTACTTC
TRBJ2-1 few TRBD2 TRBV10-3 CAISESRGTSGSHNEQFF TGTGCCATCAGTGAGTCGAGGGGTACTAGCGGCTCCCACAATGAGCAGTTCTTC